The 14 T cell receptor beta chains below were found in one sample sequenced in a study of cytomegalovirus exposure and HLA in healthy donors. Primers for the PCR totalled 60 Vbeta and 13 Jbeta. TCRdb keeps only in-frame clones here, not all; method: immunoSEQ multiplex PCR. This sample carries 120,000 to 150,000 clones, roughly 80% of them seen once, and the ten largest clones take 6.5% to 8%. The specimen sequenced was PBMCs. Receptors originate from a woman between 40 and 50 years old in good health and CMV-seropositive.

The genes are TRBV13 and TRBJ2-7; D possibly corresponds to TRBD2 (5 bases). Germline V gene data show CDR1 as PRHDT and CDR2 as FYEKMQ (reference sequence). V shed 0 bases and J shed 3 bases, with 12 bases lying between them. The CDR3 consists of 15 residues. The CDR3 sequence is CASSLGSGGVYEQYF. The CDR3 bases are TGTGCCAGCAGCTTAGGGAGCGGCGGCGTCTACGAGCAGTACTTC.

The chain combines TRBV19 with TRBJ1-2, with D tentatively TRBD1 (6 bases). Deletions cut 7 bases from V and 0 bases from J, with 15 bases between. CDR3 length equals 15 residues. CDR1 LNHDA and CDR2 SQIVND come from the germline V gene (reference sequence). The CDR3 DNA follows: TGTGCCAGTAACGACAGGAGAAAAGCTAACTATGGCTACACCTTC. Translation gives CASNDRRKANYGYTF.

This clone was recorded only once. The chain is built from TRBV4-2 and TRBJ2-5; D unclear. The J call may be wrong; the DNA end is better matched by TRBJ2-7. This CDR3 is 11 amino acids long. Germline V CDR1 and CDR2: LGHNA, YNFKEQ. CDR3 coding DNA: TGTGCCAGCAGCGAAGGCTACGAGCAGTACTTC. Translation gives CASSEGYEQYF.

This chain uses TRBV10-3 with TRBJ1-2; possible D gene TRBD1, 5 bases. The CDR3 length is 13 residues. Per the germline V gene, CDR1 is ENHRY and CDR2 is SYGVKD. V was clipped by 6 bases and J by 1 base, with 9 bases between them. CDR3 protein: CAIRGGDNYGYTF. In DNA, the CDR3 is TGTGCCATCAGGGGGGGGGATAACTATGGCTACACCTTC.

V usage is TRBV30 and J usage is TRBJ2-1, with TRBD1 matching over 12 bases. This CDR3 comprises 14 residues. V shed 4 bases and J 16 bases; nucleotides not matched to a gene: 14. Germline assignment: CDR1 GTSNPN and CDR2 SVGIG (reference sequence). CDR3 DNA: TGTGCCTGGACTTCGGGACAGGGGGCCCCCCCCGGTTTCTTC. Its protein product is CAWTSGQGAPPGFF.

The V gene is TRBV27, the J gene TRBJ1-3; 7 bases fit TRBD1. Trimming took 5 bases from V and 4 from J; bases not matched to a gene: 8. Germline V gene sequence: CDR1 MNHEY, CDR2 SMNVEV (reference sequence). The CDR3 extends over 15 amino acids. The CDR3 coding sequence is TGTGCCAGCAGTATGACAGGGTTGGCAGGAAACACCATATATTTT. It translates to CASSMTGLAGNTIYF.

The chain combines TRBV5-6 with TRBJ2-7; 9 bases line up with TRBD2. Looked up from germline, CDR1 is SGHDT and CDR2 is YYEEEE. The CDR3 sequence is 14 residues long. With V trimmed by 2 bases and J by 7 bases, 7 bases remained unmatched. CDR3 protein: CASSFLVAGVEQYF. The CDR3 DNA sequence: TGTGCCAGCAGCTTTTTGGTAGCGGGGGTTGAGCAGTACTTC.

This chain connects TRBV4-1 to TRBJ2-5; D is unresolved. Trimming took 1 base from V and 0 from J, leaving 3 bases between them. The CDR3 has 13 residues. CDR1 is MGHRA, CDR2 YSYEKL, per germline. CDR3 DNA sequence: TGCGCCAGCAGCCAAGCCAACCAAGAGACCCAGTACTTC. Translation gives CASSQANQETQYF.

This chain joins TRBV30 and TRBJ2-1; 7 nucleotides line up with TRBD1. CDR1 is GTSNPN and CDR2 is SVGIG in the germline V gene (reference sequence). The CDR3 loop spans 14 amino acids. With V trimmed by 3 bases and J by 7 bases, 9 bases remained unmatched. This chain's CDR3 is CAWRARTGQNEQFF. DNA for the CDR3: TGTGCCTGGAGGGCCCGGACAGGCCAGAATGAGCAGTTCTTC. Using reference TRBV30 and TRBJ2-1 for the parts outside the CDR3, the full variable domain is SQTIHQWPATLVQPVGSPLSLECTVEGTSNPNLYWYRQAAGRGLQLLFYSVGIGQISSEVPQNLSASRPQDRQFILSSKKLLLSDSGFYLCAWRARTGQNEQFFGPGTRLTVL.

This clone was counted a single time. The V call is TRBV5-1, the J call TRBJ1-6, with 9 bases fitting TRBD1. CDR3 length equals 16 residues. With 4 bases clipped from V and 7 bases from J, the junction kept 9 bases outside the gene matches. Germline values: CDR1 SGHRS, CDR2 YFSETQ. The CDR3, as DNA: TGCGCCAGCAGCCTATCCCTGACAGGGGGAAATTCACCCCTCCACTTT. Protein product: CASSLSLTGGNSPLHF.

The CDR3 is CASSEQLAGVLKQYF. CDR3 DNA: TGTGCCAGCAGTGAGCAGTTAGCGGGGGTCCTCAAGCAGTACTTC. V and J are TRBV2 and TRBJ2-5, with 9 bases aligning to TRBD2. CDR3 length: 15 amino acids. V lost 3 bases to trimming and J lost 11 bases; unmatched junction nucleotides: 13. Germline values: CDR1 SNHLY, CDR2 FYNNEI.

The rearrangement links TRBV5-1 to TRBJ1-1; no clear D gene. The CDR3 runs 14 residues. The germline V gene has CDR1 SGHRS and CDR2 YFSETQ. V dropped 7 bases and J dropped 0 bases, with 13 bases sitting between them. CDR3 loop: CASGAFEVNTEAFF. The CDR3 coding sequence is TGCGCCAGCGGTGCATTTGAGGTGAACACTGAAGCTTTCTTT.

The chain couples TRBV18 to TRBJ1-1; D is undetermined. V was shortened by 0 bases and J by 4 bases, with 9 bases between the two germline ends. Germline V gene lookup returns CDR1 KGHSH and CDR2 LQKENI. The CDR3 contains 14 residues. The CDR3 region is CASSPPRVPTEAFF. The CDR3 DNA reads TGTGCCAGCTCACCACCGAGGGTCCCCACTGAAGCTTTCTTT.

The rearrangement uses TRBV5-6 and TRBJ2-4; TRBD1 aligns across 7 bases. The V segment lost 2 bases and the J segment 16 bases; nucleotides outside the gene matches: 12. This CDR3 has 13 residues. In germline, CDR1 is SGHDT, CDR2 YYEEEE. The CDR3 loop reads CASSFRSEDRFYF. The DNA of the CDR3 is TGTGCCAGCAGCTTTAGGTCTGAGGACAGGTTCTACTTC.